This T cell receptor (beta chain) was recovered during a study of cytomegalovirus exposure and HLA in healthy donors. Whole-study context: In terms of ancestry, the Caucasian-associated cluster contained around 79% of the approximately 430 genotyped donors.

Findings and caveats of the study: Most of the TCR beta V segments (in an earlier analysis) were productive either about 90% or about 30% of the time. In a later analysis, a missense DCLRE1C variant was linked to TCR beta V- and J-gene trimming.

PCR employed 60 Vbeta and 13 Jbeta primers. In the authors' workflow: Later, an analysis found around 77 million unique TCR beta chains, and 8.5 million to 12 million of these were shared. Some clones are missing from TCRdb's copy, which holds only in-frame ones; the method was immunoSEQ multiplex PCR. V and J calls plus clone size are reproduced from that table; the DNA served to infer D and trimming. The sample shows about 110,000 clones, just under 75% of them seen only once. Comment on this clone: Its antigen is as yet unknown.

The TCR comes from a man between 45 and 60 years old in good health and CMV-seropositive. The specimen sequenced was PBMCs.

CDR3 sequence reads: CASSWTRAYEQYF. In DNA, the CDR3 is TGTGCCAGCAGCTGGACCAGGGCGTACGAGCAGTACTTC. This sequence joins TRBV7-9 and TRBJ2-7; a weak D match, TRBD1 (5 bases). With 4 bases removed from V and 4 bases from J, the gap between germline ends came to 11 bases. Per germline, CDR1 SEHNR and CDR2 FQNEAQ (reference sequence). CDR3 length equals 13 residues.